This TCR beta chain stems from a study of graft-versus-host responses after intestinal transplantation. On the study more broadly: Anti-thymocyte globulin induction preceded roughly 3 years of tacrolimus and steroid maintenance in all recipients. Study findings and constraints: GvH clones were identified in recipient marrow, with some first appearing in ileum or blood. GvH clone levels peaked in circulation, and this peak was associated with early post-transplant HvG declines.

This table comes from immunoSEQ multiplex PCR, and its TCRdb copy is limited to in-frame clones, with some not included. The data contain about 120,000 clones, approximately 90% of them singletons. As concerns this clone: Its antigen is not identified.

This CDR3 has 17 amino acids. The germline V gene encodes CDR1 KGHSH and CDR2 LQKENI. V was clipped by 2 bases and J by 0 bases, with 17 bases between them. This sequence originates from a human donor who was the organ donor for an intestinal transplant. Sample: unstimulated CD4+ T cells sorted from spleen or lymph node cells, taken before transplant. The chain is built from TRBV18 and TRBJ2-7; unclear D gene. The CDR3 region is CASSPRAARTSSYEQYF. The CDR3 DNA reads TGTGCCAGCTCACCAAGGGCCGCAAGAACGTCCTCCTACGAGCAGTACTTC. The variable domain in full, with the rest retrieved from reference TRBV18 and TRBJ2-7, is NAGVMQNPRHLVRRRGQEARLRCSPMKGHSHVYWYRQLPEEGLKFMVYLQKENIIDESGMPKERFSAEFPKEGPSILRIQQVVRGDSAAYFCASSPRAARTSSYEQYFGPGTRLTVT.